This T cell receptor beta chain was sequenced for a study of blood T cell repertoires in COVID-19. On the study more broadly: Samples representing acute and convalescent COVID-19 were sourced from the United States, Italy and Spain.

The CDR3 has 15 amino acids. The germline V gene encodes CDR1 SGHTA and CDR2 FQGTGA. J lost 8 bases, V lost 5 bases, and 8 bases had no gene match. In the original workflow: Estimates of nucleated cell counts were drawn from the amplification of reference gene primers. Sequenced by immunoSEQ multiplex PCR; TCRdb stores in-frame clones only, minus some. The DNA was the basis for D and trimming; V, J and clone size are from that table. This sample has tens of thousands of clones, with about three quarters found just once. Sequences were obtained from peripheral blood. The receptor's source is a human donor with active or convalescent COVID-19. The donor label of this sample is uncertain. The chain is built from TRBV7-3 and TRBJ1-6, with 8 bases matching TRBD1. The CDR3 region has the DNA TGTGCCAGCAGCGCGCAGGGGGCGAGGGATTCACCCCTCCACTTT. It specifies CASSAQGARDSPLHF.